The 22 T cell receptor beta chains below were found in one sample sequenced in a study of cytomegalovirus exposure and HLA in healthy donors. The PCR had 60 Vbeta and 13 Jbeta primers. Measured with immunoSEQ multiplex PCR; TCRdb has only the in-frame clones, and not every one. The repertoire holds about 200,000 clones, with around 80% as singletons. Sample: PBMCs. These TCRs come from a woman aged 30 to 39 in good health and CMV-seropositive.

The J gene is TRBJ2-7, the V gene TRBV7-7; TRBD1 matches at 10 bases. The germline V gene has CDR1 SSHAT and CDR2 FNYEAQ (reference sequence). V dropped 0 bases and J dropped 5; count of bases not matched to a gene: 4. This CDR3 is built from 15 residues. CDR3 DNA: TGTGCCAGCAGCTTAGCGTGGGGACAGGGGAACGAGCAGTACTTC. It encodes CASSLAWGQGNEQYF.

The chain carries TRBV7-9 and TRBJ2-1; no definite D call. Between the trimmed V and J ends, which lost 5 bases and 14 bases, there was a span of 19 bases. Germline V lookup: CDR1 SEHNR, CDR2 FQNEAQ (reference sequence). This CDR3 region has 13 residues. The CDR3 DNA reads TGTGCCAGCAGCCCTAATGAAGTACCAGAGGAGTTCTTC. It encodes CASSPNEVPEEFF.

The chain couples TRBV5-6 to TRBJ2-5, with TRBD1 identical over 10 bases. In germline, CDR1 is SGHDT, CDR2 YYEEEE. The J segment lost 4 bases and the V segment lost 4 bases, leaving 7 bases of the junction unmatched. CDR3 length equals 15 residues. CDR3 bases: TGTGCCAGCAGCACGACAGGGGGCGCGAGAGAGACCCAGTACTTC. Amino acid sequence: CASSTTGGARETQYF.

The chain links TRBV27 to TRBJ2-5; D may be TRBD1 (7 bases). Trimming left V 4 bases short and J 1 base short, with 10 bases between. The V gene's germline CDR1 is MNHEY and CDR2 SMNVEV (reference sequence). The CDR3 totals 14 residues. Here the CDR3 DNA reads TGTGCCAGCAGTTCGCAGGGGGGCCAAGAGACCCAGTACTTC. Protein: CASSSQGGQETQYF.

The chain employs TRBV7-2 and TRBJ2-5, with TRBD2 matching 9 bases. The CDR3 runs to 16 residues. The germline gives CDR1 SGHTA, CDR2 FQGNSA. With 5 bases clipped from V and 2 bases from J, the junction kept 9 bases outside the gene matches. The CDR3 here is CASSPQAGGAQETQYF. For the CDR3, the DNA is TGTGCCAGCAGCCCCCAGGCGGGAGGGGCTCAAGAGACCCAGTACTTC.

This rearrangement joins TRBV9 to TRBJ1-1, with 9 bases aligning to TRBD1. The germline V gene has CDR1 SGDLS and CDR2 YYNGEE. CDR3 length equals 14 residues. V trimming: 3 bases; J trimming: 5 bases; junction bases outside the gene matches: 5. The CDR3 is CASSASDRGTEAFF. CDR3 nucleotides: TGTGCCAGCAGCGCGTCGGACAGGGGAACTGAAGCTTTCTTT.

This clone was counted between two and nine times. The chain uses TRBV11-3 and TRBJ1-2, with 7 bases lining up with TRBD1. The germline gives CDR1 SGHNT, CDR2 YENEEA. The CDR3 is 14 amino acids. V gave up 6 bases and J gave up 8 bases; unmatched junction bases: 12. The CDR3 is CASSVGDRARGYTF. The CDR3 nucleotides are TGTGCCAGCAGTGTTGGAGACAGGGCTAGGGGCTACACCTTC.

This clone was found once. In DNA, the CDR3 is TGTGCCAGCAGTTTACCCGGGACAGCCTACAATGAGCAGTTCTTC. It specifies CASSLPGTAYNEQFF. The chain has TRBV6-5 and TRBJ2-1, with 7 bases fitting TRBD1. V dropped 4 bases and J dropped 2; count of bases not matched to a gene: 5. This CDR3 comprises 15 residues. CDR1 is MNHEY and CDR2 is SVGAGI in the germline V gene.

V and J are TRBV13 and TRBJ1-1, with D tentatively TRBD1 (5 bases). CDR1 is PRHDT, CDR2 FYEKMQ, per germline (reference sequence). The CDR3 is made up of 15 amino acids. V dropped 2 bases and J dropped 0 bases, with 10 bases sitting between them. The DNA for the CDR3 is TGTGCCAGCAGCTTACCCAGGGCCATGAACACTGAAGCTTTCTTT. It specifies CASSLPRAMNTEAFF.

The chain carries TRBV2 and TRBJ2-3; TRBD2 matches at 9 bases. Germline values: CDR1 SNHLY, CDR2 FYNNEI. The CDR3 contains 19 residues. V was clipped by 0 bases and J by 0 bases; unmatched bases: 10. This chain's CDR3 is CASSEATTYSGGSTDTQYF. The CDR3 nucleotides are TGTGCCAGCAGTGAAGCTACAACTTATAGCGGGGGCAGCACAGATACGCAGTATTTT.

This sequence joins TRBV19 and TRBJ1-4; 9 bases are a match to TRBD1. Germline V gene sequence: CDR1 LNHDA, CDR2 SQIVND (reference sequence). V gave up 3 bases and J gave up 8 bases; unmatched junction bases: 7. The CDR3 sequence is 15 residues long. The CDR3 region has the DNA TGTGCCAGTAGTATTCGGACAGGGGCTTACGAAAAACTGTTTTTT. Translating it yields CASSIRTGAYEKLFF. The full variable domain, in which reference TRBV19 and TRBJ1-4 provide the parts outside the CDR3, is DGGITQSPKYLFRKEGQNVTLSCEQNLNHDAMYWYRQDPGQGLRLIYYSQIVNDFQKGDIAEGYSVSREKKESFPLTVTSAQKNPTAFYLCASSIRTGAYEKLFFGSGTQLSVL.

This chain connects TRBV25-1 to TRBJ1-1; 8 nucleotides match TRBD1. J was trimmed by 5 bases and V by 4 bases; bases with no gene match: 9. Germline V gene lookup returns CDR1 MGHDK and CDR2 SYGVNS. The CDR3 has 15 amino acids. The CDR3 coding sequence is TGTGCCAGCAGTGTGACAGGGGAAAGGGTTACTGAAGCTTTCTTT. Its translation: CASSVTGERVTEAFF.

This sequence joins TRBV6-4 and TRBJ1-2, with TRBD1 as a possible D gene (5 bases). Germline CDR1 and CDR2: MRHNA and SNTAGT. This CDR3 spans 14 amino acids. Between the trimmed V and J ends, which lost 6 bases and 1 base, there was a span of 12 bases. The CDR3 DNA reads TGTGCCAGCAGAGCCGTGGGGCGTAACTATGGCTACACCTTC. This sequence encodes CASRAVGRNYGYTF.

This CDR3 is CASSLRTGLWEQYF. Written as DNA, the CDR3 is TGTGCCAGCAGTTTACGGACAGGACTCTGGGAGCAGTACTTC. This chain connects TRBV28 to TRBJ2-7; 7 positions agree with TRBD1. Germline values: CDR1 MDHEN, CDR2 SYDVKM. Trimming removed 2 bases from V and 7 bases from J; junction bases left unmatched: 8. The CDR3 runs 14 residues.

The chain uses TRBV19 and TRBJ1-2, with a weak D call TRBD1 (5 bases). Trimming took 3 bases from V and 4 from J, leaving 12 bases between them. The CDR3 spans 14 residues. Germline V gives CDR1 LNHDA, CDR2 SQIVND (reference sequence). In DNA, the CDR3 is TGTGCCAGTAGTATTCCCGGACACATCTATGGCTACACCTTC. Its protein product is CASSIPGHIYGYTF.

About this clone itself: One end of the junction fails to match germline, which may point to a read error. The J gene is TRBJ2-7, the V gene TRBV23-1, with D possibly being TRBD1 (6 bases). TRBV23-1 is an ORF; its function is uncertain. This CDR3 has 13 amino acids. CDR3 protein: CASSQSRLAGAVF. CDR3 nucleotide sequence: TGCGCCAGCAGTCAATCTAGGCTGGCAGGGGCGGTCTTC.

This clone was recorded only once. CDR3 protein: CSAGSGNGYTF. Here the CDR3 DNA reads TGCAGTGCTGGTTCAGGGAATGGCTACACCTTC. The V call is TRBV20-1, the J call TRBJ1-2; D perhaps matches TRBD1 (5 bases). The germline gives CDR1 DFQATT, CDR2 SNEGSKA (reference sequence). V lost 5 bases, J lost 6 bases, and 10 bases lay in between. The CDR3 loop spans 11 amino acids.

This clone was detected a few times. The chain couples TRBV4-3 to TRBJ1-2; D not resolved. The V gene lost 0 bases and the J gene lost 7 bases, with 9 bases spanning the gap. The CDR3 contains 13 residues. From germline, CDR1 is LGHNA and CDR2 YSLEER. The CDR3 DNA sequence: TGCGCCAGCAGCCAAGATGGCCCGGGTGGCTACACCTTC. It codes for CASSQDGPGGYTF.

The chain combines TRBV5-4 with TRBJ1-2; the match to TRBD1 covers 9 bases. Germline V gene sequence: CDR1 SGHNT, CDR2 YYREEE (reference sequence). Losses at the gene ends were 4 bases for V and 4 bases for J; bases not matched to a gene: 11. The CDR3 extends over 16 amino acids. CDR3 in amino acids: CASSPETGGQVYGYTF. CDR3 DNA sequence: TGTGCCAGCAGCCCAGAGACAGGGGGACAGGTCTATGGCTACACCTTC.

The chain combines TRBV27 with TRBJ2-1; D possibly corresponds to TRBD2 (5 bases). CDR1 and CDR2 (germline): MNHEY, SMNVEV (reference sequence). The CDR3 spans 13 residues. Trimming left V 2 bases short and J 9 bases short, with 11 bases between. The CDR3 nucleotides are TGTGCCAGCAGTTTAGAGGGCTTTGGTGAGCAGTTCTTC. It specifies CASSLEGFGEQFF.

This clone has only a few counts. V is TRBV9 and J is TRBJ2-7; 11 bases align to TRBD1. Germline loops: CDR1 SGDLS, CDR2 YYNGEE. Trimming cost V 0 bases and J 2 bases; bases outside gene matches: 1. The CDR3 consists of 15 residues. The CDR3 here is CASSVAGQGAYEQYF. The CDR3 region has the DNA TGTGCCAGCAGCGTAGCGGGACAGGGGGCCTACGAGCAGTACTTC.

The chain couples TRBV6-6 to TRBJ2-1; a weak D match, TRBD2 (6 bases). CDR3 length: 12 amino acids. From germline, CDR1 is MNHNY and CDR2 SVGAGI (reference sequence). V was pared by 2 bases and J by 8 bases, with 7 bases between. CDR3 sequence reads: CASSYIADEQFF. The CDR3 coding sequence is TGTGCCAGCAGTTACATAGCGGATGAGCAGTTCTTC.